This TCR beta chain was sequenced during a study of cytomegalovirus exposure and HLA in healthy donors. The CDR3 spans 18 residues. The PCR ran on 60 Vbeta and 13 Jbeta primers. Here immunoSEQ multiplex PCR was the method, and the copy in TCRdb shows in-frame clones only, minus some. This table lists fewer than 95,000 clones. Material for sequencing was PBMCs. The chain employs TRBV1 and TRBJ2-7; the tabulated D call, TRBD2, remains unverified against the DNA. TRBV1 is a known pseudogene. The receptor was derived from a woman aged 40 to 50 in good health and CMV-seropositive. CDR3 coding DNA: TGCACCTGCCGTTTTGGGGGTTTTAATTCTAGCGGACAACGGCCGCAGTACTTC. Amino acids: CTCRFGGFNSSGQRPQYF.